What follows describes a single T cell receptor beta chain. Its antigen remains unidentified. Base qualities are not at hand, and no much larger clone is one base apart. TCRbeta CDR3 regions were amplified from genomic DNA by means of the immunoSEQ Assay, a bias-controlled multiplex PCR. Processing in the source paper ran as follows. Nucleated cell counts per sample were estimated from amplification of reference gene primers within the assay. To quantify the absolute abundance of each unique TCRbeta CDR3 rearrangement, sequence reads were collapsed and filtered. For each sample, productive Simpson clonality was calculated as the square root of Simpson's diversity index over productive rearrangements. Here the immuneACCESS table is served through TCRdb, limited to in-frame sequences with V and J called. Missing clones are a known gap in these copies; in checked studies unresolved V genes cover under half, and the rest lacks a known reason. The DNA gave D and trimming, while V, J and clone size come from that table. Recorded for this sample are about 250,000 clones; approximately 88% of them occurred a single time. Roughly 6% of the sample comes from the top ten.

This entry comes from a study of blood T cell repertoires in COVID-19 (dated by TCRdb to 2018 to 2021). Study-wide context: Samples covering the acute and convalescent phases of COVID-19 were provided by collaborators in the United States, Italy and Spain. The material from the prospective study consisted of cDNA or gDNA derived from T cells, B-cell-depleted T cells, or PBMCs. Deeply sampled blood TCRbeta repertoires from subjects exposed to, actively infected with, or recovered from COVID-19 were included in the dataset. The repertoires were released in a freely available public database intended as a resource for research on the immune response to SARS-CoV-2. The samples were drawn from two sources: the first 160 participants of the ongoing ImmuneRACE study, and over 950 subjects contributed by 6 global collaborators. Sample metadata almost always included a de-identified subject ID, COVID-19 status, age in years and sex. Where available, HLA class I and class II types were obtained from metadata supplied by the sample provider rather than from assay-based typing. Results the study describes overall, beyond this receptor: The quantity of clinical and demographic metadata differed by source and by participant and was supplied without curation.

In Seattle, one collaborating source enrolled patients while the infection was active and tracked those patients longitudinally over the course of disease. The collaborating institutions used their own protocols to collect whole blood in K2EDTA tubes. For TCRbeta analysis, collaborator samples were shipped as frozen whole blood, as isolated PBMCs, or as DNA extracted from either sample type. V is cut by 2 bases and J by 6 bases, and the space between the germline ends is 14 bases. The germline V gene encodes CDR1 SGHVS and CDR2 FQNEAQ. Including cysteine and phenylalanine, the CDR3 has 14 amino acids. Left in the record is the CDR3 DNA by itself, 42 bases read in frame from the first base.

In this chain, TRBV7-8 is recombined with TRBJ2-7, with a weak D call of TRBD1 (6 bases match). Material for sequencing was peripheral blood. The TCR comes from a woman younger than 45 with COVID-19, enrolled during active disease. The CDR3 corresponds to CASSLRAGAVEQYF. The DNA is as follows: TGTGCCAGCAGCTTACGGGCAGGGGCGGTCGAGCAGTACTTC.